This passage covers 28 T cell receptor beta chains from one sample sequenced in a study of T-cell memory formation after mild COVID-19. TCRdb independently ran MiXCR on the 5' RACE reads; one entry per CDR3 protein. The sample includes about 540,000 distinct CDR3 sequences, around 21% seen only once; the top ten take approximately 13%. The source material was PBMCs or a T cell subset sorted from them (not recorded which). These receptors originate from an adult woman who had mild COVID-19 (a few samples of this study predate the infection). Cell type and time point are not known.

The chain joins TRBV10-2 to TRBJ2-7; 7 bases are shared with TRBD2. J lost 4 bases, V lost 2 bases, and 5 bases had no gene match. The germline V gene encodes CDR1 WSHSY and CDR2 SAAADI. The CDR3 sequence is 14 residues long. The CDR3 loop reads CASSEVGGLYEQYF. The CDR3, as DNA: TGCGCCAGCAGTGAGGTCGGGGGGTTGTACGAGCAGTACTTC.

The rearrangement links TRBV18 to TRBJ1-2; TRBD1 might be the D (6 bases). Deletions cut 2 bases from V and 0 bases from J, with 10 bases between. Looked up from germline, CDR1 is KGHSH and CDR2 is LQKENI. The CDR3 spans 15 residues. CDR3 residues: CASSPGTSANYGYTF. The CDR3 DNA is TGTGCCAGCTCACCAGGGACATCTGCTAACTATGGCTACACCTTC.

The chain combines TRBV7-2 with TRBJ2-3; D gene unclear. Germline V gene lookup returns CDR1 SGHTA and CDR2 FQGNSA. V dropped 5 bases and J dropped 4 bases, with 19 bases sitting between them. The CDR3 contains 16 residues. CDR3 sequence reads: CASSRGFNQLPDTQYF. In DNA, the CDR3 is TGTGCCAGCAGCCGCGGATTCAACCAGCTCCCAGATACGCAGTATTTT.

This sequence joins TRBV20-1 and TRBJ2-7, with D perhaps assigned TRBD1 or TRBD2 (5 bases each). This CDR3 spans 13 amino acids. Trimming left V 0 bases short and J 6 bases short, with 12 bases between. Looked up from germline, CDR1 is DFQATT and CDR2 is SNEGSKA (reference sequence). The CDR3 sequence: CSARDLRGAEQYF. The CDR3 region has the DNA TGCAGTGCTAGAGATCTACGAGGGGCCGAGCAGTACTTC.

The chain has TRBV19 and TRBJ1-2; D might be TRBD1 (6 bases). The ends were cut back, 8 bases at V and 8 bases at J, with 18 bases in the middle. Per germline, CDR1 LNHDA and CDR2 SQIVND (reference sequence). The CDR3 loop spans 13 amino acids. The CDR3 nucleotides are TGTGCCAGTTGGACCGGGACACCTCTGGGCTACACCTTC. It encodes CASWTGTPLGYTF. The full variable domain, its missing parts supplied by reference TRBV19 and TRBJ1-2, is DGGITQSPKYLFRKEGQNVTLSCEQNLNHDAMYWYRQDPGQGLRLIYYSQIVNDFQKGDIAEGYSVSREKKESFPLTVTSAQKNPTAFYLCASWTGTPLGYTFGSGTRLTVV.

This clonotype has just a few counts. The rearrangement links TRBV5-1 to TRBJ2-5; 7 positions agree with TRBD2. Trimming at V came to 4 bases and at J to 5 bases, leaving 8 bases not matched to a gene. Germline V gene sequence: CDR1 SGHRS, CDR2 YFSETQ. CDR3 length: 14 amino acids. The CDR3 DNA follows: TGCGCCAGCAGCCCAGCGGGAACTGGGGAGACCCAGTACTTC. Translated, it gives CASSPAGTGETQYF.

Here the CDR3 reads CASRYDLRDTEAFF. CDR3 coding DNA: TGTGCCAGCAGGTACGATTTGAGGGACACTGAAGCTTTCTTT. V gene TRBV6-5 combines with J gene TRBJ1-1; D remains unclear. V was shortened by 6 bases and J by 3 bases, with 14 bases between the two germline ends. The CDR3 extends over 14 amino acids. Germline V gene data show CDR1 as MNHEY and CDR2 as SVGAGI.

This clonotype was recorded a few times. The V and J genes are TRBV7-9 and TRBJ2-1, with 9 positions matching TRBD2. From germline, CDR1 is SEHNR and CDR2 FQNEAQ (reference sequence). This CDR3 spans 17 amino acids. J lost 6 bases, V lost 5 bases, and 14 bases had no gene match. This CDR3 is CASSTRSAGGPFNEQFF. For the CDR3, the DNA is TGTGCCAGCAGCACAAGGTCTGCGGGAGGGCCGTTCAATGAGCAGTTCTTC.

This clonotype was picked up a small number of times. The chain recombines TRBV4-1 with TRBJ2-7; the D gene is possibly TRBD2 (5 bases). Trimming removed 2 bases from V and 5 bases from J, with 13 bases in between. CDR3 size: 14 residues. Looked up from germline, CDR1 is MGHRA and CDR2 is YSYEKL. CDR3 amino acids: CASSQRLRVDEQYF. In DNA, the CDR3 is TGCGCCAGCAGCCAACGCTTGAGGGTCGACGAGCAGTACTTC.

This clonotype was seen a handful of times. The chain is built from TRBV12-3 or TRBV12-4 and TRBJ1-5; no firm D call. The CDR3 runs 12 residues. V lost 3 bases and J 6 bases, leaving 6 bases between the germline ends. The chain's CDR3 is CASSFYIQPQHF. The CDR3 DNA reads as TGTGCCAGCAGTTTTTATATTCAGCCCCAGCATTTT.

The genes are TRBV7-2 and TRBJ2-7, with D perhaps matching TRBD2 (5 bases). CDR3 length equals 13 residues. CDR1 is SGHTA, CDR2 FQGNSA, per germline. V was cut by 4 bases and J by 4 bases, with 11 bases left in between. The CDR3 here is CASSSGPGYEQYF. Here the CDR3 DNA reads TGTGCCAGCAGCTCAGGCCCGGGGTACGAGCAGTACTTC.

The chain uses TRBV5-1 and TRBJ2-2, with 7 bases fitting TRBD2. The ends lost 4 bases at V and 0 bases at J; junction bases unmatched: 6. The germline V gene has CDR1 SGHRS and CDR2 YFSETQ. CDR3 length: 16 residues. In nucleotides, the CDR3 is TGCGCCAGCAGCCCATTAAGCGGGACGAACACCGGGGAGCTGTTTTTT. Its translation is CASSPLSGTNTGELFF.

The genes are TRBV12-3 or TRBV12-4 and TRBJ2-7, with 8 bases matching TRBD1. The CDR3 runs 14 residues. V dropped 3 bases and J dropped 5; count of bases not matched to a gene: 6. CDR3 amino acids: CASSFQGALDEQYF. The CDR3, as DNA: TGTGCCAGCAGTTTCCAGGGGGCCCTGGACGAGCAGTACTTC.

This clonotype was found a few times. The J gene is TRBJ2-5, the V gene TRBV18; no firm D call. The ends were cut back, 2 bases at V and 1 base at J, with 11 bases in the middle. Germline V CDR1 and CDR2: KGHSH, LQKENI. There are 15 residues in the CDR3. CDR3 residues: CASSPAQWTQETQYF. The CDR3 DNA reads as TGTGCCAGCTCACCAGCTCAGTGGACCCAAGAGACCCAGTACTTC.

This clonotype was counted between two and nine times. This chain links TRBV5-1 with TRBJ2-5; D gene unclear. Trimming took off 5 bases at V and 1 base at J, with 12 bases between the two ends. This CDR3 is built from 14 residues. From germline, CDR1 is SGHRS and CDR2 YFSETQ. The CDR3 loop is CASRASTAQETQYF. The DNA for the CDR3 is TGCGCCAGCAGAGCGTCAACCGCCCAAGAGACCCAGTACTTC.

The rearrangement joins TRBV5-4 to TRBJ2-1, with D perhaps TRBD1 (5 bases). The CDR3 totals 13 residues. Trimming removed 3 bases from V and 7 bases from J, with 11 bases in between. CDR1 is SGHNT, CDR2 YYREEE, per germline (reference sequence). CDR3 residues: CASSSPGSNEQFF. CDR3 nucleotide sequence: TGTGCCAGCAGCTCACCAGGGTCTAATGAGCAGTTCTTC.

This rearrangement joins TRBV5-1 to TRBJ2-3, with 11 bases that match TRBD1. CDR1 SGHRS and CDR2 YFSETQ come from the germline V gene. The CDR3 spans 15 residues. The V segment lost 4 bases and the J segment 4 bases; nucleotides outside the gene matches: 5. DNA for the CDR3: TGCGCCAGCAGCCCGGACAGGGGGCCACCAGATACGCAGTATTTT. Its translation is CASSPDRGPPDTQYF. Full variable domain (missing parts from reference TRBV5-1 and TRBJ2-3): KAGVTQTPRYLIKTRGQQVTLSCSPISGHRSVSWYQQTPGQGLQFLFEYFSETQRNKGNFPGRFSGRQFSNSRSEMNVSTLELGDSALYLCASSPDRGPPDTQYFGPGTRLTVL.

CDR3 amino acids: CASSSRTSGAGAETQYF. CDR3 coding DNA: TGCGCCAGCAGCTCGAGGACTAGCGGGGCCGGGGCGGAGACCCAGTACTTC. This rearrangement joins TRBV5-1 to TRBJ2-5; 12 positions agree with TRBD2. The CDR3 contains 17 residues. The germline V gene has CDR1 SGHRS and CDR2 YFSETQ. With V trimmed by 3 bases and J by 5 bases, 11 bases remained unmatched.

The genes are TRBV24-1 and TRBJ2-1; D possibly corresponds to TRBD1 (5 bases). Germline loops: CDR1 KGHDR, CDR2 SFDVKD. The length of the CDR3 is 17 residues. Trimming shortened V by 4 bases and J by 0 bases, and 15 bases separated the two germline ends. The chain's CDR3 is CATSETPGKSSYNEQFF. The CDR3 nucleotides are TGTGCCACCAGTGAAACCCCAGGGAAGAGCTCCTACAATGAGCAGTTCTTC.

V gene TRBV20-1 combines with J gene TRBJ1-3; the match to TRBD1 covers 7 bases. The CDR3 is 13 residues long. Germline trimming cut 6 bases from V and 4 bases from J; bases unmatched to any gene: 6. Germline V gene sequence: CDR1 DFQATT, CDR2 SNEGSKA (reference sequence). The CDR3: CSADRADGNTIYF. The CDR3, as DNA: TGCAGTGCCGACAGGGCTGACGGAAACACCATATATTTT.

J is TRBJ2-1 and V is TRBV7-9, with D perhaps TRBD1 (6 bases). Trimming took off 5 bases at V and 8 bases at J, with 16 bases between the two ends. Germline V gene sequence: CDR1 SEHNR, CDR2 FQNEAQ (reference sequence). The CDR3 extends over 14 amino acids. CDR3 nucleotides: TGTGCCAGCAGCCCCGACAGGTTACGGGATGAGCAGTTCTTC. Amino acids: CASSPDRLRDEQFF. The full variable domain, completed using reference TRBV7-9 and TRBJ2-1, is DTGVSQNPRHKITKRGQNVTFRCDPISEHNRLYWYRQTLGQGPEFLTYFQNEAQLEKSRLLSDRFSAERPKGSFSTLEIQRTEQGDSAMYLCASSPDRLRDEQFFGPGTRLTVL.

This clonotype turned up a few times. The CDR3 protein is CASSYSVGNTEAFF. In DNA form, the CDR3 reads TGTGCCAGCAGTTACTCGGTGGGAAACACTGAAGCTTTCTTT. The rearrangement uses TRBV6-5 and TRBJ1-1; no reliable D call. V lost 0 bases and J 2 bases, leaving 7 bases between the germline ends. CDR1 is MNHEY and CDR2 is SVGAGI in the germline V gene. This CDR3 is 14 amino acids long.

This clonotype occurred a few times. The rearrangement joins TRBV21-1 to TRBJ2-5; the D call in the table, TRBD2, was not verified against the DNA. TRBV21-1 is a recognized pseudogene. The CDR3 loop spans 16 amino acids. As DNA, the CDR3 is TGTGCCAGCAGCCCGGGGACTAGCGGGAGTATTGAGACCCAGTACTTC. This sequence encodes CASSPGTSGSIETQYF.

There are many counts of this clonotype. The chain carries TRBV27 and TRBJ2-7; D remains ambiguous. Germline V gene sequence: CDR1 MNHEY, CDR2 SMNVEV (reference sequence). Trimming cost V 8 bases and J 3 bases, with 5 bases left between them. The CDR3 extends over 10 amino acids. CDR3 DNA: TGTGCCAGCGGGTTCTACGAGCAGTACTTC. This gives the protein CASGFYEQYF.

The CDR3: CSVDFTWSSYNEQFF. The CDR3 bases are TGCAGCGTTGATTTCACCTGGAGCTCCTACAATGAGCAGTTCTTC. V gene TRBV29-1 combines with J gene TRBJ2-1, with D unclear. Germline assignment: CDR1 SQVTM and CDR2 ANQGSEA. V lost 3 bases to trimming and J lost 0 bases, with 12 bases between them. The CDR3 totals 15 residues.

The gene calls are TRBV30 and TRBJ1-5; D might be TRBD1 (5 bases). The CDR3 runs to 14 residues. Per germline, CDR1 GTSNPN and CDR2 SVGIG (reference sequence). Deletions cut 2 bases from V and 4 bases from J, with 12 bases between. CDR3 DNA: TGTGCCTGGAGTAGGGGCTCGGAGAATCAGCCCCAGCATTTT. It yields the protein CAWSRGSENQPQHF.

The chain joins TRBV19 to TRBJ1-2, with D possibly being TRBD1 (5 bases). The CDR3 spans 14 residues. Germline CDR1 LNHDA, CDR2 SQIVND (reference sequence). Trimming pared 5 bases from V and 2 bases from J, leaving 12 bases between. CDR3 sequence (DNA): TGTGCCAGTAGTGTCCGGGGGAGAAACTATGGCTACACCTTC. Translating it yields CASSVRGRNYGYTF.

CDR3 DNA: TGTGCCAGCAGCTTAGATCCCCTCGGTAGTCCGGCCTACAATGAGCAGTTCTTC. Translated, it gives CASSLDPLGSPAYNEQFF. The rearrangement links TRBV11-2 to TRBJ2-1, with D unclear. This CDR3 has 18 amino acids. Trimming took off 0 bases at V and 2 bases at J, with 17 bases between the two ends. CDR1 and CDR2 from the germline V gene are SGHAT and FQNNGV.